This TCR beta chain derives from a study of OX40 agonist ivuxolimab in advanced cancers. As for the study more broadly: The costimulatory receptor OX40 (CD134) was targeted by ivuxolimab, a fully human IgG2 agonistic monoclonal antibody. Patients were allowed to have had prior anti-PD-1, anti-PD-L1 or anti-CTLA-4 therapy, and approximately 41% of the dose-escalation patients had previously received checkpoint inhibitors. The dose-escalation cohort was roughly 80% male with a mean age of about 58 years, ranging from roughly 23 to 80. The monotherapy dose-escalation portion (N of about 50 patients) of the phase I ivuxolimab trial is reported in the paper. Of the approximately 54 dose-escalation patients, hepatocellular carcinoma was present in roughly 19, melanoma in approximately 15, renal cell carcinoma in 9 and head and neck cancer in 9. Three dose-escalation patients achieved partial responses, one with hepatocellular carcinoma and two with cutaneous melanoma. The purpose of peripheral TCRbeta sequencing was to test whether ivuxolimab changed TCR sequence diversity and led to clonal T-cell expansion. Intravenous ivuxolimab was administered to patients every 2 weeks at six dose levels: 0.01, 0.1, 0.3, 1.5, 3 and 10 mg/kg.

V loses 5 bases of germline sequence and J loses 3 bases, and the interval between the two ends is 13 bases. Taken from the germline V gene, the CDR1 and CDR2 loops are MDHEN and SYDVKM. There are 15 amino acids in the CDR3, from cysteine to phenylalanine inclusive. The sequence is cut down to CDR3 DNA, 45 bases in frame from base 1. Study-wide findings and limitations: Antigen specificity was not determined for the clonally expanded peripheral T cells. After ivuxolimab, more expanded clones were found on average in CD8+ T cells than in CD4+ T cells. Clonal expansion of both CD4+ and CD8+ blood T cells was observed from baseline to week 6 at doses 0.1 to 3.0 mg/kg. Low levels of normalized T-cell clonal expansion were also seen in some patients who did not respond. In the 0.1-3.0 mg/kg groups, partial responders were among the patients with the lowest normalized peripheral clonal expansion, particularly in CD8+ T cells.

As for this clone: What this receptor recognizes is not known. No clone much larger than this one lies a single base away; base qualities are absent.

Genomic DNA was extracted from sorted cells for sequencing of the TCRbeta CDR3 region. The immunoSEQ Assay was used for sequencing of TCRbeta CDR3 regions. Imported from immuneACCESS, the table was reduced by TCRdb to in-frame sequences with V and J called. These copies leave out some clones; in studies compared against another copy, an unresolved V gene accounts for under half, and the cause of the remainder is not known. The sample includes tens of thousands of clones, with roughly 94% observed a single time. The ten largest clones add up to 11% of the sample. The trial excluded patients who had a history of autoimmune disease or were on systemic immunosuppression. Peripheral blood for TCR sequencing was drawn from every dose cohort at baseline, at cycle 4 day 1 and at cycle 7 day 1. The samples were drawn from a first-in-human, open-label, multicenter phase I dose-escalation trial of ivuxolimab. The trial enrolled adults with locally advanced or metastatic head and neck squamous cell, hepatocellular, melanoma or renal cell carcinoma. Before TCR sequencing, CD4+ T cells and CD8+ T cells from peripheral blood were sorted into separate populations.

This TCR derives from an adult with an advanced solid tumor such as melanoma, head and neck, liver or kidney cancer. Rearrangement joined TRBV28 to TRBJ1-4; perhaps TRBD1 is the D gene, with 6 bases matching. The sample here was CD4+ or CD8+ T cells sorted from blood, taken in a trial of the OX40 agonist ivuxolimab. CDR3 reads: CASSHPGAANEKLFF. The base sequence is TGTGCCAGCAGTCACCCGGGGGCTGCTAATGAAAAACTGTTTTTT. Extended through the reference TRBV28 and TRBJ1-4 proteins, this CDR3 yields the full variable domain: DVKVTQSSRYLVKRTGEKVFLECVQDMDHENMFWYRQDPGLGLRLIYFSYDVKMKEKGDIPEGYSVSREKKERFSLILESASTNQTSMYLCASSHPGAANEKLFFGSGTQLSVL.